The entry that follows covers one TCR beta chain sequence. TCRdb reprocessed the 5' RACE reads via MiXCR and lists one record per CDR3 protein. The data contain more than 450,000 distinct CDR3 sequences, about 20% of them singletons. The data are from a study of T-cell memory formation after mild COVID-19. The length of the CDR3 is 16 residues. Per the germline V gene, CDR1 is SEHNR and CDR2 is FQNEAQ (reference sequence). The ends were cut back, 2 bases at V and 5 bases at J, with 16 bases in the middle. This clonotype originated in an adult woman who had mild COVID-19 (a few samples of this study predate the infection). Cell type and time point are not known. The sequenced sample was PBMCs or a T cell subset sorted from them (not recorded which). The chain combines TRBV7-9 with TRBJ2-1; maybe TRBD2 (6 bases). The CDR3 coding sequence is TGTGCCAGCAGCTTAACGCTGAGCGGGCAGGACAATGAGCAGTTCTTC. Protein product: CASSLTLSGQDNEQFF.